This T cell receptor beta chain originates from a study of blood T cell repertoires in COVID-19. Study-level background: Sample material is recorded as cDNA or gDNA derived from T cells, B-cell-depleted T cells, or PBMCs.

The participants were between roughly 18 and 89 years old and came from 24 US areas. Recovery among Cohort 3 donors was established by two negative PCRs, clearance, or symptom resolution. The count of this clone is one. Under the authors' procedure: Estimated nucleated cell counts came from reference gene primer amplification. Sequenced by immunoSEQ multiplex PCR; TCRdb stores in-frame clones only, minus some. The V and J calls and clone size are taken from that table; D and trimming were inferred from the DNA. Found here are 300,000 to 350,000 clones, roughly 89% of them singletons; the top ten hold just under 9%. This clonotype originated in a woman under 30 who had recovered from COVID-19. The sequenced sample consisted of PBMCs or T cells enriched from blood (not recorded which).

The CDR3 region has the DNA TGTGCCAGCAGTTATAGCCCGGAGGCCTACAATGAGCAGTTCTTC. Its protein is CASSYSPEAYNEQFF. V usage is TRBV6-5 and J usage is TRBJ2-1; possibly TRBD2 for D (5 bases). V was shortened by 3 bases and J by 2 bases, with 11 bases between the two germline ends. Germline V gene data show CDR1 as MNHEY and CDR2 as SVGAGI. The CDR3 contains 15 residues.